This TCR beta chain came from a study of blood T cells in healthy people across ages. In this sample, this clonotype turned up a few times. This may come from a read error, since a much larger clone is one base off. Trimming took 4 bases from V and 11 from J, leaving 20 bases between them. Looked up from germline, CDR1 is SQVTM and CDR2 is ANQGSEA. This CDR3 has 13 residues. The second PCR ran roughly 7 to 11 cycles with a sample-barcoded 5' primer and J-beta primers. TCRdb passed the 5' RACE reads through MiXCR, listing each CDR3 protein once. The sample yields hundreds of thousands of distinct CDR3 sequences, 25% to 35% seen once.

Sequenced sample: blood. This receptor was identified in a woman of 80 years or more in good health. This sequence joins TRBV29-1 and TRBJ2-5; D tentatively fits TRBD1 or TRBD2 (6 bases each). CDR3 loop: CSVARGQHNEQYF. Written as DNA, the CDR3 is TGCAGCGTTGCACGGGGGCAGCACAATGAGCAGTACTTC. Filled out from reference TRBV29-1 and TRBJ2-5, the complete variable domain reads SAVISQKPSRDICQRGTSLTIQCQVDSQVTMMFWYRQQPGQSLTLIATANQGSEATYESGFVIDKFPISRPNLTFSTLTVSNMSPEDSSIYLCSVARGQHNEQYFGPGTRLLVL.